The 29 T cell receptor beta chains reported below all come from one sample, sequenced in a study of shared clonotypes between healthy human individuals. Generated by immunoSEQ multiplex PCR, the TCRdb table keeps only in-frame clones and is missing some. Of approximately 620,000 clones listed, around 97% are singletons. Sequenced input: naive CD4+ T cells sorted from blood. Subset denoted: CD45RA+ positively selected. All receptors come from a woman under 40 in good health.

The chain uses TRBV6-1 and TRBJ2-2; D is uncertain. CDR3 size: 15 residues. The germline V gene has CDR1 MNHNS and CDR2 SASEGT. Trimming cost V 6 bases and J 5 bases, with 16 bases left between them. CDR3 sequence: CASSPGRYQTGELFF. The CDR3, as DNA: TGTGCCAGCAGCCCCGGACGGTATCAGACCGGGGAGCTGTTTTTT.

CDR3 in DNA: TGCGCCAGCAGCATATACAAGAACACCGGGGAGCTGTTTTTT. Translated: CASSIYKNTGELFF. The genes are TRBV5-1 and TRBJ2-2; D ambiguous. Germline V gene sequence: CDR1 SGHRS, CDR2 YFSETQ. V was cut by 4 bases and J by 1 base, with 8 bases left in between. The CDR3 is 14 residues long.

The chain employs TRBV6-5 and TRBJ2-5; 7 bases fit TRBD2. The tail of the sequence fits TRBJ2-7 better, so the J call may be wrong. Per germline, CDR1 MNHEY and CDR2 SVGAGI. There are 15 residues in the CDR3. The DNA of the CDR3 is TGTGCCAGCAGTTGGGTGAGCGGGATAGAAGGCGAGCAGTACTTC. Amino acids: CASSWVSGIEGEQYF.

The chain joins TRBV7-8 to TRBJ2-7, with D possibly being TRBD2 (6 bases). With 4 bases removed from V and 4 bases from J, the gap between germline ends came to 17 bases. This CDR3 is 15 amino acids long. The germline V gene has CDR1 SGHVS and CDR2 FQNEAQ. The CDR3 sequence: CASSSGVAGIYEQYF. The CDR3 nucleotides read TGTGCCAGCAGCTCTGGGGTGGCGGGAATTTACGAGCAGTACTTC.

This chain joins TRBV5-1 and TRBJ2-7; D is tentatively TRBD1 or TRBD2 (5 bases each). V gave up 4 bases and J gave up 6 bases, with 14 bases separating them. This CDR3 contains 13 residues. Germline-derived CDR1 and CDR2 are SGHRS and YFSETQ. The CDR3 is CASSPWGMAEQYF. The CDR3 DNA reads TGCGCCAGCAGCCCCTGGGGGATGGCCGAGCAGTACTTC.

CDR3 region: CASSLGTGNTGELFF. The CDR3 region has the DNA TGTGCCAGCAGCTTAGGGACAGGGAACACCGGGGAGCTGTTTTTT. The chain uses TRBV11-2 and TRBJ2-2; TRBD1 agrees at 7 bases. CDR3 length equals 15 residues. Germline-derived CDR1 and CDR2 are SGHAT and FQNNGV. Trimming removed 1 base from V and 1 base from J; junction bases left unmatched: 0.

The rearrangement joins TRBV4-1 to TRBJ1-1; D is undetermined. The V and J ends lost 1 base and 1 base respectively, with 7 bases between them. CDR1 and CDR2 (germline): MGHRA, YSYEKL. The length of the CDR3 is 14 residues. CDR3 bases: TGCGCCAGCAGCCAAGTGGTAGGGAACACTGAAGCTTTCTTT. It encodes CASSQVVGNTEAFF.

V gene TRBV28 combines with J gene TRBJ1-5, with D uncertain. The CDR3 loop spans 15 amino acids. The germline CDR1 and CDR2 sequences are MDHEN and SYDVKM. V dropped 1 base and J dropped 0 bases, with 7 bases sitting between them. CDR3 nucleotides: TGTGCCAGCAGTTTATCCTCCCTTAGCAATCAGCCCCAGCATTTT. Translated: CASSLSSLSNQPQHF.

The V and J genes are TRBV28 and TRBJ1-1, with D uncertain. V was pared by 3 bases and J by 11 bases, with 10 bases between. This CDR3 comprises 11 residues. The germline CDR1 and CDR2 sequences are MDHEN and SYDVKM. The CDR3 sequence: CASSLTKRAFF. Here the CDR3 DNA reads TGTGCCAGCAGTTTGACAAAGCGGGCTTTCTTT.

The V and J genes are TRBV2 and TRBJ2-7, with D possibly being TRBD1 (5 bases). This CDR3 has 15 residues. Trimming shortened V by 8 bases and J by 5 bases, and 22 bases separated the two germline ends. Germline CDR1 reads SNHLY; CDR2 reads FYNNEI. CDR3 sequence (DNA): TGTGCCAGCTCCCGGACCTTTTTAAACAGGAACGAGCAGTACTTC. It yields the protein CASSRTFLNRNEQYF.

The V and J genes are TRBV5-1 and TRBJ2-1; D is tentatively TRBD1 or TRBD2 (5 bases each). Per the germline V gene, CDR1 is SGHRS and CDR2 is YFSETQ. Trimming pared 3 bases from V and 2 bases from J, leaving 15 bases between. This CDR3 is 16 amino acids long. CDR3 sequence: CASSWESPRAYNEQFF. The CDR3 nucleotides are TGCGCCAGCAGCTGGGAGAGTCCCAGGGCCTACAATGAGCAGTTCTTC. Combining the CDR3 with reference TRBV5-1 and TRBJ2-1 gives the whole variable domain KAGVTQTPRYLIKTRGQQVTLSCSPISGHRSVSWYQQTPGQGLQFLFEYFSETQRNKGNFPGRFSGRQFSNSRSEMNVSTLELGDSALYLCASSWESPRAYNEQFFGPGTRLTVL.

The chain employs TRBV2 and TRBJ1-5; no clear D. V was pared by 5 bases and J by 5 bases, with 13 bases between. This CDR3 is built from 14 residues. Germline lookup yields CDR1 SNHLY and CDR2 FYNNEI. CDR3 nucleotides: TGTGCCAGCAGTCAGGACGAGGCGTATCAGCCCCAGCATTTT. This sequence encodes CASSQDEAYQPQHF.

This chain links TRBV19 with TRBJ1-4; D not certain. The CDR3 totals 15 residues. V shed 1 base and J shed 3 bases, with 9 bases lying between them. The V gene's germline CDR1 is LNHDA and CDR2 SQIVND (reference sequence). The CDR3 loop is CASSIVGQPNEKLFF. The CDR3 DNA reads as TGTGCCAGTAGTATAGTAGGCCAGCCTAATGAAAAACTGTTTTTT.

Here the CDR3 DNA reads TGTGCCACCAGCGAGGACGTCGGAAGGGGGGCCCAGCATTTT. This codes for CATSEDVGRGAQHF. The chain combines TRBV15 with TRBJ1-5; TRBD1 is a possible D gene (6 bases). This CDR3 contains 14 residues. Germline V gene data show CDR1 as LNHNV and CDR2 as YYDKDF (reference sequence). The V end was cut by 5 bases, the J end by 11 bases, with 19 bases between.

The chain is built from TRBV28 and TRBJ2-3; 14 bases map to TRBD2. CDR3 length: 16 residues. The germline V gene encodes CDR1 MDHEN and CDR2 SYDVKM. Trimming cost V 5 bases and J 4 bases; bases outside gene matches: 5. The CDR3 DNA follows: TGTGCCAGCAGTGCCCCGGGACTAGCGGGAGCAGATACGCAGTATTTT. It specifies CASSAPGLAGADTQYF. The full variable domain, rest sourced from reference TRBV28 and TRBJ2-3, is DVKVTQSSRYLVKRTGEKVFLECVQDMDHENMFWYRQDPGLGLRLIYFSYDVKMKEKGDIPEGYSVSREKKERFSLILESASTNQTSMYLCASSAPGLAGADTQYFGPGTRLTVL.

On this clone itself: One end of the junction is discordant with germline, which a read error may explain. The chain joins TRBV19 to TRBJ1-4, with D possibly matching TRBD1 (6 bases). CDR1 is LNHDA, CDR2 SQIVND, per germline (reference sequence). The CDR3 spans 13 residues. The CDR3 bases are TGTGCGAGTAGCGGCAGGGGAAATGAAAAACTGTTTTTT. It codes for CASSGRGNEKLFF.

This chain links TRBV7-9 with TRBJ2-1; D may be TRBD2 (5 bases). V lost 8 bases and J 0 bases, leaving 8 bases between the germline ends. This CDR3 is 13 amino acids long. Germline CDR1 and CDR2: SEHNR and FQNEAQ (reference sequence). As DNA, the CDR3 is TGTGCCAGCGGGAGAAGCTCCTACAATGAGCAGTTCTTC. Translation gives CASGRSSYNEQFF.

The chain links TRBV6-1 to TRBJ2-7, with 8 positions matching TRBD1. Per germline, CDR1 MNHNS and CDR2 SASEGT. There are 15 residues in the CDR3. Trimming cost V 6 bases and J 0 bases; bases outside gene matches: 7. Written as DNA, the CDR3 is TGTGCCAGCAGAAAGGGACAGGATCTCTCCTACGAGCAGTACTTC. It specifies CASRKGQDLSYEQYF.

The chain carries TRBV21-1 and TRBJ2-3; the D call TRBD2 from the table was never checked on the DNA. TRBV21-1 is given as a pseudogene. CDR3 length: 13 residues. For the CDR3, the DNA is TGTGCCAGCAGCAAAGACGTACTAGCGGGGACCCTGTTT. Its protein is CASSKDVLAGTLF.

The count of this clone is one. The J gene is TRBJ1-5, the V gene TRBV18, with 7 bases fitting TRBD1. Germline CDR1 reads KGHSH; CDR2 reads LQKENI. V gave up 3 bases and J gave up 3 bases; unmatched junction bases: 5. The CDR3 runs 15 residues. CDR3 sequence reads: CASSPTGTYNQPQHF. The CDR3 DNA follows: TGTGCCAGCTCACCGACAGGGACTTACAATCAGCCCCAGCATTTT.

The chain is built from TRBV5-5 and TRBJ2-2, with 10 bases that match TRBD1. The germline gives CDR1 SGHKS, CDR2 YYEKEE (reference sequence). V lost 6 bases and J lost 5; bases outside the gene matches: 10. CDR3 length equals 16 residues. CDR3 loop: CASISPGQGKTGELFF. CDR3 DNA: TGTGCCAGCATCAGTCCGGGACAGGGGAAAACCGGGGAGCTGTTTTTT.

This clone was counted a single time. The chain employs TRBV7-6 and TRBJ2-3, with D possibly called TRBD1 or TRBD2 (5 bases each). Per germline, CDR1 SGHVS and CDR2 FNYEAQ. The CDR3 contains 14 residues. V was trimmed by 10 bases and J by 4 bases, leaving 18 bases between them. Here the CDR3 DNA reads TGTGCCATCTCCTCCGGGACCGTGCCAGATACGCAGTATTTT. It codes for CAISSGTVPDTQYF.

The chain has TRBV18 and TRBJ2-7; 8 bases are a match to TRBD2. The CDR3 spans 13 residues. CDR1 and CDR2 (germline): KGHSH, LQKENI. After removal of 3 bases from V and 5 bases from J, the junction contained 3 bases not matched to a gene. The CDR3 DNA follows: TGTGCCAGCTCACCTCAGCGGGAGAACGAGCAGTACTTC. Translated, it gives CASSPQRENEQYF.

The V gene is TRBV5-8, the J gene TRBJ2-3, with D hard to call. The CDR3 loop spans 14 amino acids. V shed 0 bases and J shed 2 bases, with 7 bases lying between them. Germline CDR1 and CDR2: SGHTS and YDEGEE. The CDR3 DNA sequence: TGTGCCAGCAGCTTGGCTCATCTCACAGATACGCAGTATTTT. Amino acids: CASSLAHLTDTQYF. The full variable domain, rest sourced from reference TRBV5-8 and TRBJ2-3, is EAGVTQSPTHLIKTRGQQATLRCSPISGHTSVYWYQQALGLGLQFLLWYDEGEERNRGNFPPRFSGRQFPNYSSELNVNALELEDSALYLCASSLAHLTDTQYFGPGTRLTVL.

The gene calls are TRBV28 and TRBJ1-5; no firm D call. V was shortened by 7 bases and J by 3 bases, with 10 bases between the two germline ends. CDR3 length equals 13 residues. CDR1 is MDHEN, CDR2 SYDVKM, per germline. The chain's CDR3 is CASTVSVNQPQHF. The CDR3, as DNA: TGTGCCAGCACCGTCTCGGTCAATCAGCCCCAGCATTTT.

The chain has TRBV7-2 and TRBJ2-7, with 10 bases identical to TRBD2. This CDR3 has 15 amino acids. Germline V gene sequence: CDR1 SGHTA, CDR2 FQGNSA. Trimming cost V 2 bases and J 2 bases; bases outside gene matches: 3. The CDR3 spells CASSLTSGTTYEQYF. In DNA form, the CDR3 reads TGTGCCAGCAGCTTAACTAGCGGGACTACCTACGAGCAGTACTTC.

The rearrangement uses TRBV10-2 and TRBJ2-7; 8 nucleotides align to TRBD2. Germline-derived CDR1 and CDR2 are WSHSY and SAAADI. The J segment lost 1 base and the V segment lost 10 bases, leaving 6 bases of the junction unmatched. The CDR3 extends over 13 amino acids. CDR3 protein: CATLAGSSYEQYF. The CDR3 DNA reads TGCGCCACCCTAGCGGGCTCGTCCTACGAGCAGTACTTC.

This clone appeared once. The rearrangement uses TRBV27 and TRBJ1-1; maybe TRBD1 (5 bases). The ends were cut back, 7 bases at V and 0 bases at J, with 18 bases in the middle. The CDR3 is 16 residues long. Germline CDR1 reads MNHEY; CDR2 reads SMNVEV (reference sequence). CDR3 DNA: TGTGCCAGCACCAAAGCGGGGCAGGGCTTGAACACTGAAGCTTTCTTT. Encoded protein: CASTKAGQGLNTEAFF.

This clone was observed a single time. The chain recombines TRBV27 with TRBJ2-3; D ambiguous. The CDR3 length is 14 residues. V was clipped by 5 bases and J by 1 base, with 10 bases between them. Germline V lookup: CDR1 MNHEY, CDR2 SMNVEV (reference sequence). The CDR3 DNA reads TGTGCCAGCAGTAGCCAGCGAGGCACAGATACGCAGTATTTT. Residues: CASSSQRGTDTQYF.